This is a list of T cell receptor beta chains from one sample in a study of memory CD4+ T cells and cytomegalovirus serostatus. This table comes from immunoSEQ multiplex PCR, and its TCRdb copy is limited to in-frame clones, with some not included. This sample has roughly 54,000 clones, with around 81% found just once. Input material: memory CD4+ T cells from blood. These receptors were taken from an adult in good health and CMV-seronegative. CDR3s include the opening cysteine and the closing phenylalanine or tryptophan. D genes are given only for firm matches. Only part of the rows carry a size: once, few, many, or a class if the clone is expanded.

J: TRBJ2-2
D: NA
V: TRBV7-2
size: NA
DNA: TGTGCCAGCAGCTTAGCGGGGAGCGGGGAGCTGTTTTTT
CDR3: CASSLAGSGELFF

J: TRBJ2-5
D: TRBD1
V: TRBV19
size: NA
DNA: TGTGCCAGTAGTCCTGATCCGCCGGGACAGGGGGCGCGAGAGACCCAGTACTTC
CDR3: CASSPDPPGQGARETQYF

J: TRBJ2-7
D: NA
V: TRBV29-1
size: NA
DNA: TGCAGCGTTGCCTTTTTAGGGACCTCCTACGAGCAGTACTTC
CDR3: CSVAFLGTSYEQYF

J: TRBJ1-1
D: NA
V: TRBV10-3
size: NA
DNA: TGTGCCATCAGTGAGTCAGGGGGGCAGCTTCAAGCTTTCTTT
CDR3: CAISESGGQLQAFF

J: TRBJ2-5
D: TRBD2
V: TRBV27
size: NA
DNA: TGTGCCAGCAGCCCTGGGGGGCGGGAGGAAGAGACCCAGTACTTC
CDR3: CASSPGGREEETQYF

J: TRBJ2-6
D: TRBD1
V: TRBV4-2
size: NA
DNA: TGTGCCAGCAGCCCACTTACAGGGGCTGGGGCCAACGTCCTGACTTTC
CDR3: CASSPLTGAGANVLTF

J: TRBJ2-5
D: NA
V: TRBV27
size: NA
DNA: TGTGCCAGCAGTTTAAGGGGGCCGGGTGGAGGGTTACAAGAGACCCAGTACTTC
CDR3: CASSLRGPGGGLQETQYF

J: TRBJ2-2
D: TRBD2
V: TRBV7-7
size: NA
DNA: TGTGCTAGCAGTTTAAGAGCTAGCGGGAATACCGGGGAGCTGTTTTTT
CDR3: CASSLRASGNTGELFF

J: TRBJ2-3
D: TRBD2
V: TRBV7-2
size: NA
DNA: TGTGCCAGCAGCTTACGGAGCGGGAGGGGCACAGATACGCAGTATTTT
CDR3: CASSLRSGRGTDTQYF

J: TRBJ2-7
D: TRBD1
V: TRBV7-9
size: NA
DNA: TGTGCCAGCAGCTCACAACGGGACAGGGGGAATTACGAGCAGTACTTC
CDR3: CASSSQRDRGNYEQYF

J: TRBJ2-7
D: NA
V: TRBV29-1
size: once
DNA: TGCAGCGTTGAACAGGATAGCTCCTACGAGCAGTACTTC
CDR3: CSVEQDSSYEQYF

J: TRBJ1-5
D: TRBD1
V: TRBV4-1
size: NA
DNA: TGCGCCAGCAGCCAGGATGGGACAGGTTATAGCAATCAGCCCCAGCATTTT
CDR3: CASSQDGTGYSNQPQHF

J: TRBJ2-7
D: NA
V: TRBV6-5
size: few
DNA: TGTGCCAGCGGGAGACCCAGCTCCTACGAGCAGTACTTC
CDR3: CASGRPSSYEQYF

J: TRBJ2-1
D: TRBD1
V: TRBV6-4
size: NA
DNA: TGTGCCACCCCAGAGGACCGGGACAGGGGGTGGAGTGAGCAGTTCTTC
CDR3: CATPEDRDRGWSEQFF

J: TRBJ2-2
D: NA
V: TRBV18
size: once
DNA: TGTGCCAGCTCACCGGGTCTAAACGCCGGGGAGCTGTTTTTT
CDR3: CASSPGLNAGELFF

J: TRBJ2-7
D: TRBD2
V: TRBV6-5
size: NA
DNA: TGTGCCAGCAGCCAGCGGGAGGGGTACGAGCAGTACTTC
CDR3: CASSQREGYEQYF

J: TRBJ1-1
D: TRBD1
V: TRBV7-8
size: few
DNA: TGTGCCAGCAGCCGGGAGACAGGGATGAACACTGAAGCTTTCTTT
CDR3: CASSRETGMNTEAFF

J: TRBJ1-1
D: TRBD1
V: TRBV4-2
size: NA
DNA: TGTGCCAGCAGCCAGGGAACAAACAGGGGTGGTGACACTGAAGCTTTCTTT
CDR3: CASSQGTNRGGDTEAFF

J: TRBJ1-3
D: NA
V: TRBV6-5
size: NA
DNA: TGTGCCAGCAGTTACTCGGGTGCCAGGGCTGGAAACACCATATATTTT
CDR3: CASSYSGARAGNTIYF

J: TRBJ1-5
D: NA
V: TRBV10-3
size: few
DNA: TGTGCCATCAGCCATAAGGGTCAGCCCCAGCATTTT
CDR3: CAISHKGQPQHF

J: TRBJ2-7
D: NA
V: TRBV5-1
size: NA
DNA: TGCGCCAGCAGCTCAGACTTCTACGAGCAGTACTTC
CDR3: CASSSDFYEQYF

J: TRBJ1-2
D: NA
V: TRBV5-6
size: once
DNA: TGTGCCAGCAGCCTCCCACAGGAAAACTATGGCTACACCTTC
CDR3: CASSLPQENYGYTF

J: TRBJ1-1
D: TRBD1
V: TRBV10-3
size: NA
DNA: TGTGCCATCAATGACAGGGGGAAACCGAACACTGAAGCTTTCTTT
CDR3: CAINDRGKPNTEAFF

J: TRBJ2-1
D: NA
V: TRBV18
size: NA
DNA: TGTGCCAGCTCACCACAGCGCTCCTCCTACAATGAGCAGTTCTTC
CDR3: CASSPQRSSYNEQFF

J: TRBJ1-5
D: NA
V: TRBV5-1
size: NA
DNA: TGCGCCAGCAGCTTGGACGGTGTCAATCAGCCCCAGCATTTT
CDR3: CASSLDGVNQPQHF

J: TRBJ2-3
D: TRBD1
V: TRBV7-9
size: NA
DNA: TGTGCCAGCAGCTTAGTCGCGACAGGGCGAACAGATACGCAGTATTTT
CDR3: CASSLVATGRTDTQYF

J: TRBJ1-2
D: NA
V: TRBV6-1
size: NA
DNA: TGTGCCAGCAGTATTGTGGGCTCCTATGGCTACACCTTC
CDR3: CASSIVGSYGYTF

J: TRBJ2-3
D: TRBD2
V: TRBV5-4
size: once
DNA: TGTGCCAGCAGCCCCACGGGGGGTAGCGGCACAGATACGCAGTATTTT
CDR3: CASSPTGGSGTDTQYF

J: TRBJ2-1
D: NA
V: TRBV7-2
size: NA
DNA: TGTGCCAGCAGCTTAATATCGAGGCGGGACAATGAGCAGTTCTTC
CDR3: CASSLISRRDNEQFF

J: TRBJ2-2
D: NA
V: TRBV2
size: NA
DNA: TGTGCCAGCAGATACACCACCGGGGAGCTGTTTTTT
CDR3: CASRYTTGELFF

J: TRBJ1-4
D: NA
V: TRBV4-3
size: NA
DNA: TGCGCCAGCAGCCAAGATGGGCGGCGATCCGATGAAAAACTGTTTTTT
CDR3: CASSQDGRRSDEKLFF

J: TRBJ1-2
D: NA
V: TRBV5-1
size: NA
DNA: TGCGCCAGCACCAAAGCAGGGGAGCGTGGCTACACCTTC
CDR3: CASTKAGERGYTF

J: TRBJ1-1
D: TRBD1
V: TRBV28
size: NA
DNA: TGTGCCAGCAGTCTCCTAGGGGGCGCATCGGCTTTCTTT
CDR3: CASSLLGGASAFF

J: TRBJ2-7
D: NA
V: TRBV4-3
size: NA
DNA: TGCGCCAGCAGCCAATCGGTGGGATTTTACGAGCAGTACTTC
CDR3: CASSQSVGFYEQYF

J: TRBJ2-4
D: NA
V: TRBV5-4
size: once
DNA: TGTGCCAGCAGCCGACTAGAGGGGGGCATTCAGTACTTC
CDR3: CASSRLEGGIQYF

J: TRBJ1-1
D: NA
V: TRBV12-5
size: few
DNA: TGTGCTAGCGATGGGAGAACTGAAGCTTTCTTT
CDR3: CASDGRTEAFF

J: TRBJ2-2
D: TRBD1
V: TRBV5-6
size: NA
DNA: TGTGCCAGCAGCTTAAATACGGGACAGACCGGGGAGCTGTTTTTT
CDR3: CASSLNTGQTGELFF

J: TRBJ2-7
D: NA
V: TRBV6-1
size: NA
DNA: TGTGCCAGCAGTGAAATCGTGCGGTTGACCTACGAGCAGTACTTC
CDR3: CASSEIVRLTYEQYF

J: TRBJ2-7
D: TRBD2
V: TRBV7-7
size: NA
DNA: TGTGCCAGCAGCGAAGGACTAGCGGAGACCGAGCAGTACTTC
CDR3: CASSEGLAETEQYF

J: TRBJ1-3
D: TRBD1
V: TRBV6-6
size: NA
DNA: TGTGCCAGCAGTCAACAGGGGGGTTCTGGAAACACCATATATTTT
CDR3: CASSQQGGSGNTIYF

J: TRBJ2-3
D: NA
V: TRBV7-9
size: NA
DNA: TGTGCCAGCAGCCGGGACGGGGGGCTGAGCGATACGCAGTATTTT
CDR3: CASSRDGGLSDTQYF

J: TRBJ2-3
D: NA
V: TRBV2
size: NA
DNA: TGTGCCAGCAGTGAAGTAGGACCCCGGGTGGTAGATACGCAGTATTTT
CDR3: CASSEVGPRVVDTQYF

J: TRBJ2-3
D: NA
V: TRBV5-5
size: NA
DNA: TGTGCCAGCAGCTATTATAACAGCCCTAGCACAGATACGCAGTATTTT
CDR3: CASSYYNSPSTDTQYF

J: TRBJ1-1
D: NA
V: TRBV7-3
size: once
DNA: TGTGCCAGCAGCTTATTGGGGGGCGAGAACACTGAAGCTTTCTTT
CDR3: CASSLLGGENTEAFF

J: TRBJ1-2
D: TRBD1
V: TRBV7-2
size: NA
DNA: TGTGCCAGCAGCTTAGAAGGGACAGGGGACAGTGGTGGCTACACCTTC
CDR3: CASSLEGTGDSGGYTF

J: TRBJ2-7
D: NA
V: TRBV5-4
size: once
DNA: TGTGCCAGCAGCTTGAGTCCAGGAGGGGGCTACGAGCAGTACTTC
CDR3: CASSLSPGGGYEQYF

J: TRBJ1-2
D: TRBD1
V: TRBV28
size: NA
DNA: TGTGCCAGCAATTCGGGGGACAGCTGGAACTATGGCTACACCTTC
CDR3: CASNSGDSWNYGYTF

J: TRBJ2-3
D: NA
V: TRBV7-2
size: NA
DNA: TGTGCCAGCAGCGCTCAGAAGACGGGGAGCACAGATACGCAGTATTTT
CDR3: CASSAQKTGSTDTQYF